The T cell receptor (beta chain) under discussion was sequenced for a study of neurological immune-mediated disorders (dated by TCRdb to the late 2010s). The study in broad terms: Peripheral blood TCR-beta repertoires from HTLV-I-associated myelopathy (HAM/TSP) patients, multiple sclerosis patients and healthy controls were compared by UMI-based sequencing. The 106 TCR-beta libraries covered PBMC samples along with longitudinal samples, technical triplicates, and paired sorted CD4+ and CD8+ T-cell subsets. Longitudinal HAM/TSP and healthy donors were sampled at 3 time-points each (roughly 3-45 month intervals). The cohort was made up of 60 to 75 subjects, consisting of roughly 15 HAM/TSP patients, some 35 multiple sclerosis patients and about 20 healthy controls.

To synthesize cDNA, template-switch 5'RACE was performed with a primer carrying a 10-nucleotide random unique molecular identifier so that each TCR transcript was tagged. Each sequencing run produced over 170 million TCR-beta sequences covering 15-18 subjects. The RNeasy kit was used for extraction of total RNA. TCR-beta VDJ regions were amplified with primers for the TCR constant region and the 5'RACE anchor, using the KAPA Real-time Library Amplification kit. A first PCR added sample indexes and Illumina adaptors, and a second PCR then raised library yield. After Ampure bead purification, the TCR product of roughly 650 bp was size-selected on a 2% E-gel SizeSelection system. Before pooling, library quality was assessed on a Bioanalyzer, concentration was determined with Qubit, and library quantification was performed with the Kapa Library Quantification kit. An Illumina HiSeq 2500 was used to sequence the libraries paired-end at 2 x 150 bp. To increase sequence diversity, 25-30% phiX was spiked into each library pool. The authors' analysis ran thus. Quality-filtered reads were processed with the UMI-based MiGEC pipeline, which removed over 85% of raw TCR sequences during error correction. VDJ genes were aligned to IMGT germline references, and clonotypes were defined by unique CDR3 amino acid sequence plus V-J genes. Clonal expansion, Shannon diversity, and CDR3 relatedness (CalcPairwiseDistances, ClusterSamples) were evaluated with VDJtools, and phylogenetic trees were built with CLCbio workbench. A clone was classed as expanded if it had 8 or more unique UMIs, a cutoff based on coefficient-of-variation modelling across technical triplicates. Starting from the raw public reads, TCRdb applied fastp trimming at Q25, assembled clones with MiXCR and retained in-frame beta chains. Every entry covers one CDR3 protein and lists the most common genes and DNA from its rows. These V and J calls are TCRdb output, not the study's own analysis. The sample yields about 33,000 distinct CDR3 sequences; 10% to 15% were counted once. The ten biggest clones cover roughly 2.2% of the sample.

The CDR3 sequence holds 15 residues, the cysteine and phenylalanine included. Only CDR3 DNA is held: 45 bases, read in frame from base 1. The germline V gene gives CDR1 as ENHRY and CDR2 as SYGVKD. Details on this clonotype: The antigen this receptor binds is unknown. Its ends do not fully match the called genes, so a read error is possible.

General conclusions and limits of the study: The highest TCR clonal expansion was observed in HAM/TSP patients, whereas the lowest was observed in MS patients, even when compared with healthy controls. No identical CDR3 amino acid sequences were shared among expanded clones across subjects, suggesting private TCR-beta repertoires in all groups.

Sample time point, as interpreted from the label and publication: longitudinal time-point 2. Blood bank volunteers in Maryland, USA served as the healthy controls. For the unsorted PBMC libraries, 2 million PBMCs were stored in RNAlater at -80 degrees C until RNA extraction and were used to generate the libraries. Peripheral blood was subjected to Ficoll-Hypaque density gradient centrifugation to isolate PBMCs, which were then cryopreserved in liquid nitrogen. The sequence derives from a woman aged 40 to 49 in good health. The receptor chain draws on TRBV10-3 and TRBJ2-5, with 7 bases in between that match TRBD2. Sequencing was done on a sample of PBMCs. In nucleotide form, the sequence is TGTGCCATCAGAAGAGGCGGGGGTGTCCATGAGACCCAGTACTTT. It specifies CAIRRGGGVHETQYF.